The 32 T cell receptor beta chains below come from one sample, sequenced in a study of T cell changes during pregnancy in multiple sclerosis. Using immunoSEQ multiplex PCR, the repertoire was profiled, and TCRdb retains in-frame clones only, with some absent. This sample yields roughly 40,000 clones, of which 90% to 95% are seen a single time; about 7.8% belongs to the top ten. The sequencing used CD8+ T cells from peripheral blood mononuclear cells, collected before pregnancy. Every receptor here comes from a female donor with multiple sclerosis, enrolled in a pregnancy study.

As DNA, the CDR3 is TGTGCCAGCAGTCCGACAGTGCCTGGAAACACCATATATTTT. This gives the protein CASSPTVPGNTIYF. The chain couples TRBV27 to TRBJ1-3; D is possibly TRBD1 (5 bases). CDR3 size: 14 residues. Trimming cost V 5 bases and J 2 bases, with 10 bases left between them. Germline V gene lookup returns CDR1 MNHEY and CDR2 SMNVEV (reference sequence).

The sample holds a few counts of this clone. This chain links TRBV6-5 with TRBJ2-5; D possibly corresponds to TRBD2 (5 bases). Germline V gene lookup returns CDR1 MNHEY and CDR2 SVGAGI. The CDR3 consists of 14 residues. The ends were cut back, 5 bases at V and 2 bases at J, with 12 bases in the middle. The CDR3 protein is CASSNREPQETQYF. As DNA, the CDR3 is TGTGCCAGCAGTAACCGGGAACCTCAAGAGACCCAGTACTTC.

The chain combines TRBV27 with TRBJ2-2; D remains unclear. CDR1 is MNHEY, CDR2 SMNVEV, per germline (reference sequence). The CDR3 runs to 12 residues. Trimming removed 6 bases at V and 6 bases at J, with 8 bases between. In DNA form, the CDR3 reads TGTGCCAGCAGCCTAGTTTCCGGGGAGCTGTTTTTT. Translating gives CASSLVSGELFF.

This chain links TRBV7-9 with TRBJ2-7; 16 bases are shared with TRBD2. CDR1 and CDR2 from the germline V gene are SEHNR and FQNEAQ (reference sequence). The trim removed 5 bases at V and 4 bases at J, leaving 5 bases unmatched. The CDR3 length is 16 residues. CDR3 bases: TGTGCCAGCAGCCCCCCGGGACTAGCGGGAGGGTACGAGCAGTACTTC. Translation: CASSPPGLAGGYEQYF.

This clone appeared a single time. The chain joins TRBV28 to TRBJ2-7; TRBD1 agrees at 7 bases. The length of the CDR3 is 14 residues. Germline V gives CDR1 MDHEN, CDR2 SYDVKM. V shed 3 bases, J shed 1 base, and the junction held 3 bases outside the gene matches. CDR3: CASSLGDSSYEQYF. CDR3 coding DNA: TGTGCCAGCAGTTTGGGGGACAGTTCCTACGAGCAGTACTTC. Based on the CDR3 plus reference TRBV28 and TRBJ2-7, the full variable domain is DVKVTQSSRYLVKRTGEKVFLECVQDMDHENMFWYRQDPGLGLRLIYFSYDVKMKEKGDIPEGYSVSREKKERFSLILESASTNQTSMYLCASSLGDSSYEQYFGPGTRLTVT.

This sequence joins TRBV10-3 and TRBJ2-1; 8 positions match TRBD1. The CDR3 totals 16 residues. Germline V gene lookup returns CDR1 ENHRY and CDR2 SYGVKD. Trimming cost V 4 bases and J 8 bases; bases outside gene matches: 13. This CDR3 reads CAISGTDREYLDEQFF. In DNA form, the CDR3 reads TGTGCCATCAGTGGGACGGACAGGGAATATTTGGATGAGCAGTTCTTC.

The J gene is TRBJ2-3, the V gene TRBV27; D unresolved. Germline-derived CDR1 and CDR2 are MNHEY and SMNVEV (reference sequence). Trimming pared 6 bases from V and 2 bases from J, leaving 21 bases between. The CDR3 length is 17 residues. The CDR3 DNA reads as TGTGCCAGCAGCACCTTGGGCCAGTTACTCAACACAGATACGCAGTATTTT. As protein: CASSTLGQLLNTDTQYF.

The rearrangement uses TRBV5-6 and TRBJ2-1, with 7 bases identical to TRBD1. CDR3 length: 15 amino acids. CDR1 and CDR2 from the germline V gene are SGHDT and YYEEEE. J lost 4 bases, V lost 3 bases, and 7 bases had no gene match. The CDR3 DNA reads as TGTGCCAGCAGCTCCGACAGGGCTCGTTACAATGAGCAGTTCTTC. The encoded protein is CASSSDRARYNEQFF.

This chain joins TRBV14 and TRBJ2-1; 7 bases are a match to TRBD2. Germline V CDR1 and CDR2: SGHDN, FVKESK. The CDR3 has 13 amino acids. Trimming removed 1 base from V and 10 bases from J; junction bases left unmatched: 4. The CDR3 coding sequence is TGTGCCAGCAGCCAAGCGGGAGGAGGGGAGCAGTTCTTC. Amino acids: CASSQAGGGEQFF.

The chain carries TRBV7-3 and TRBJ2-1; 8 bases line up with TRBD2. Germline assignment: CDR1 SGHTA and CDR2 FQGTGA. V shed 4 bases and J 0 bases; nucleotides not matched to a gene: 5. The CDR3 has 16 amino acids. CDR3 nucleotides: TGTGCCAGCAGCTCACTAGCGGACAGCTCCTACAATGAGCAGTTCTTC. This translates into CASSSLADSSYNEQFF.

The gene calls are TRBV29-1 and TRBJ2-1; no clear D gene. The CDR3 loop spans 16 amino acids. Germline-derived CDR1 and CDR2 are SQVTM and ANQGSEA. V shed 2 bases and J shed 0 bases, with 14 bases lying between them. This chain's CDR3 is CSVETRPPNSYNEQFF. In nucleotides, the CDR3 is TGCAGCGTTGAAACCAGGCCCCCTAACTCCTACAATGAGCAGTTCTTC.

The chain recombines TRBV4-1 with TRBJ2-7, with D possibly matching TRBD2 (5 bases). There are 14 residues in the CDR3. Trimming removed 1 base from V and 2 bases from J, with 9 bases in between. Germline CDR1 is MGHRA and CDR2 is YSYEKL. CDR3 amino acids: CASSQGTPTYEQYF. In DNA, the CDR3 is TGCGCCAGCAGCCAAGGGACTCCTACCTACGAGCAGTACTTC.

This chain joins TRBV29-1 and TRBJ1-2; perhaps TRBD1 as D (6 bases). The CDR3 is 13 residues long. From germline, CDR1 is SQVTM and CDR2 ANQGSEA. V gave up 6 bases and J gave up 2 bases, with 13 bases separating them. CDR3 loop: CSVKPGQNYGYTF. DNA for the CDR3: TGCAGCGTCAAACCGGGACAAAACTATGGCTACACCTTC.

The chain is built from TRBV29-1 and TRBJ2-1; 10 nucleotides agree with TRBD2. The length of the CDR3 is 19 residues. The ends lost 3 bases at V and 0 bases at J; junction bases unmatched: 14. Germline V gene data show CDR1 as SQVTM and CDR2 as ANQGSEA. This CDR3 reads CSVDNWASGSKYSYNEQFF. Here the CDR3 DNA reads TGCAGCGTTGACAATTGGGCTAGCGGGAGCAAGTACTCCTACAATGAGCAGTTCTTC.

The rearrangement uses TRBV4-1 and TRBJ2-1; tentative D call: TRBD1 (6 bases). The CDR3 is 15 residues long. Trimming removed 0 bases from V and 4 bases from J, with 10 bases in between. In germline, CDR1 is MGHRA, CDR2 YSYEKL. CDR3 amino acids: CASSQETGKYNEQFF. The CDR3 nucleotides are TGCGCCAGCAGCCAAGAAACAGGGAAATACAATGAGCAGTTCTTC.

V usage is TRBV5-1 and J usage is TRBJ2-1, with TRBD2 identical over 9 bases. Germline trimming cut 4 bases from V and 4 bases from J; bases unmatched to any gene: 6. The CDR3 is made up of 15 amino acids. Germline CDR1 and CDR2: SGHRS and YFSETQ. DNA of the CDR3: TGCGCCAGCAGCCACGGGACTAGCAGTTACAATGAGCAGTTCTTC. Residues: CASSHGTSSYNEQFF.

The genes are TRBV4-2 and TRBJ2-2; TRBD2 matches at 8 bases. Germline V CDR1 and CDR2: LGHNA, YNFKEQ. With 8 bases clipped from V and 4 bases from J, the junction kept 9 bases outside the gene matches. The CDR3 consists of 15 residues. CDR3 bases: TGTGCCAGCGAGCGGTTAGCGGGACCCACCGGGGAGCTGTTTTTT. This codes for CASERLAGPTGELFF.

The V and J genes are TRBV6-5 and TRBJ2-3, with TRBD1 identical over 8 bases. CDR3 length equals 14 residues. CDR1 and CDR2 from the germline V gene are MNHEY and SVGAGI. Trimming cost V 2 bases and J 5 bases; bases outside gene matches: 3. CDR3 DNA sequence: TGTGCCAGCAGTTACGGCACAGGGGGAGATACGCAGTATTTT. The encoded protein is CASSYGTGGDTQYF.

The V and J genes are TRBV7-9 and TRBJ2-7, with a possible D match to TRBD1 (6 bases). Germline CDR1 and CDR2: SEHNR and FQNEAQ (reference sequence). V lost 6 bases and J 5 bases, leaving 11 bases between the germline ends. This CDR3 is 12 amino acids long. This CDR3 is CASRSGDHEQYF. Written as DNA, the CDR3 is TGTGCCAGCAGATCAGGGGACCACGAGCAGTACTTC.

This clone was counted a single time. This chain joins TRBV5-6 and TRBJ2-5; a possible D gene is TRBD1 (5 bases). The J call could be wrong; TRBJ2-7 is a better fit for the DNA end. The length of the CDR3 is 14 residues. Germline V lookup: CDR1 SGHDT, CDR2 YYEEEE. Here the CDR3 reads CASSLVAGSYEQYF. CDR3 DNA sequence: TGTGCCAGCAGCTTGGTCGCAGGGTCCTACGAGCAGTACTTC.

This CDR3 reads CASSLRQAATEAFF. The CDR3 nucleotides are TGTGCCAGCAGCCTTAGACAGGCGGCCACTGAAGCTTTCTTT. This sequence joins TRBV7-9 and TRBJ1-1; perhaps TRBD1 as D (6 bases). Trimming shortened V by 5 bases and J by 4 bases, and 14 bases separated the two germline ends. CDR3 length equals 14 residues. Germline CDR1 reads SEHNR; CDR2 reads FQNEAQ (reference sequence).

The V and J genes are TRBV2 and TRBJ2-1; D call uncertain. V gave up 1 base and J gave up 0 bases, with 10 bases separating them. Germline CDR1 and CDR2: SNHLY and FYNNEI. CDR3 length: 16 residues. The CDR3, as DNA: TGTGCCAGCAGTGAAGGGCTTACCCTCTCCTACAATGAGCAGTTCTTC. Its protein product is CASSEGLTLSYNEQFF. Combining the CDR3 with reference TRBV2 and TRBJ2-1 gives the whole variable domain EPEVTQTPSHQVTQMGQEVILRCVPISNHLYFYWYRQILGQKVEFLVSFYNNEISEKSEIFDDQFSVERPDGSNFTLKIRSTKLEDSAMYFCASSEGLTLSYNEQFFGPGTRLTVL.

This clone was seen a handful of times. J is TRBJ2-2 and V is TRBV6-4; 12 nucleotides match TRBD2. The junction had 0 bases not matched to a gene; V was cut back by 3 bases and J by 4 bases. This CDR3 contains 15 residues. Germline V gene sequence: CDR1 MRHNA, CDR2 SNTAGT. CDR3 nucleotides: TGTGCCAGCAGTGAGACTAGCGGGAGCACCGGGGAGCTGTTTTTT. It specifies CASSETSGSTGELFF.

The DNA for the CDR3 is TGCGCCAGCAGCCAAGGCGGGGGGGGAAGCGAGCAGTACTTC. Translated, it gives CASSQGGGGSEQYF. The chain uses TRBV4-3 and TRBJ2-7; 9 nucleotides line up with TRBD2. With V trimmed by 1 base and J by 6 bases, 4 bases remained unmatched. There are 14 residues in the CDR3. Per germline, CDR1 LGHNA and CDR2 YSLEER.

In the case of this clone: The junction does not match germline at one end; this may be a read error. The chain carries TRBV7-8 and TRBJ2-1, with 9 nucleotides matching TRBD1. CDR3 length: 12 amino acids. In germline, CDR1 is SGHVS, CDR2 FQNEAQ. The CDR3 reads CASSSPGQGNIF. The CDR3 DNA reads TGTGCCAGCAGCTCTCCGGGACAGGGCAATATCTTC.

The chain is built from TRBV5-4 and TRBJ2-3; 9 bases line up with TRBD1. This CDR3 contains 15 residues. V gave up 4 bases and J gave up 5 bases; unmatched junction bases: 8. Per germline, CDR1 SGHNT and CDR2 YYREEE (reference sequence). CDR3 sequence: CASSPRDRDEDTQYF. The CDR3 DNA reads TGTGCCAGCAGCCCCCGGGACAGGGATGAAGATACGCAGTATTTT.

V gene TRBV25-1 combines with J gene TRBJ2-5; 9 nucleotides match TRBD2. This CDR3 region has 14 residues. V lost 6 bases, J lost 5 bases, and 7 bases stayed unmatched. CDR1 MGHDK and CDR2 SYGVNS come from the germline V gene. The CDR3 loop is CASSNQREVETQYF. Here the CDR3 DNA reads TGTGCCAGCAGCAATCAGCGGGAGGTGGAGACCCAGTACTTC.

The chain uses TRBV9 and TRBJ2-1; a weak D match, TRBD2 (6 bases). The CDR3 contains 13 residues. Trimming took 2 bases from V and 7 from J, leaving 10 bases between them. Germline loops: CDR1 SGDLS, CDR2 YYNGEE. The CDR3 nucleotides read TGTGCCAGCAGCGTGTACAGCGGGAATGAGCAGTTCTTC. It yields the protein CASSVYSGNEQFF.

The rearrangement links TRBV2 to TRBJ2-7; TRBD1 matches at 7 bases. With V trimmed by 5 bases and J by 6 bases, 4 bases remained unmatched. The germline V gene encodes CDR1 SNHLY and CDR2 FYNNEI. The CDR3 totals 12 residues. The CDR3 sequence is CASSKGASEQYF. The CDR3, as DNA: TGTGCCAGCAGTAAGGGGGCAAGCGAGCAGTACTTC.

The chain has TRBV7-6 and TRBJ2-3; TRBD2 matches 8 bases. V shed 5 bases and J 2 bases; nucleotides not matched to a gene: 9. There are 16 residues in the CDR3. CDR1 and CDR2 from the germline V gene are SGHVS and FNYEAQ. The CDR3 spells CASSPTAGGLTDTQYF. The CDR3 DNA follows: TGTGCCAGCAGCCCGACTGCGGGGGGTCTCACAGATACGCAGTATTTT.

For the CDR3, the DNA is TGCGCCAGCAGCTCCCGGACTAGCGCGCAAGAGACCCAGTACTTC. It codes for CASSSRTSAQETQYF. V gene TRBV5-1 combines with J gene TRBJ2-5; 9 bases align to TRBD2. The V gene end was trimmed by 3 bases and the J gene end by 2 bases; junction bases not matched to a gene: 5. Per germline, CDR1 SGHRS and CDR2 YFSETQ. CDR3 size: 15 residues. The full variable domain, in which reference TRBV5-1 and TRBJ2-5 provide the parts outside the CDR3, is KAGVTQTPRYLIKTRGQQVTLSCSPISGHRSVSWYQQTPGQGLQFLFEYFSETQRNKGNFPGRFSGRQFSNSRSEMNVSTLELGDSALYLCASSSRTSAQETQYFGPGTRLLVL.

The V call is TRBV28, the J call TRBJ2-1, with a tentative D call TRBD2 (5 bases). Trimming stripped 6 bases from V and 9 bases from J, with 18 bases between. The germline gives CDR1 MDHEN, CDR2 SYDVKM. The length of the CDR3 is 14 residues. CDR3 in amino acids: CASSQTSFRGEQFF. CDR3 nucleotide sequence: TGTGCCAGCAGCCAAACTAGTTTCCGCGGTGAGCAGTTCTTC.